This entry is about one TCR beta chain. What it binds is unknown. The V and J ends lost 8 bases and 8 bases, in that order; junction bases with no gene match: 12. This CDR3 is built from 15 residues. The germline V gene has CDR1 MNHEY and CDR2 SVGAGI. Naive CD8 populations comprised CD45RO-negative cells positively selected for CCR7, excluding terminally differentiated effector memory CD45RA+ cells. HIV-negative, healthy adults without recent acute infections or vaccinations were the donors. Method: immunoSEQ multiplex PCR; TCRdb's copy keeps in-frame clones and lacks some. The table has about 2 million clones, about 95% seen once; the top ten hold roughly 1%. The sample belongs to a study of shared clonotypes between healthy human individuals. Across the study: The people who gave samples were a couple of women and a few men aged 18 to 49. CD4 naive and CD4 memory each took three plates per donor, while CD8 naive took two and CD8 memory one.

Findings and limits, study-wide: Rarefaction showed that sequencing of sorted subsets was incomplete (despite large depth).

The specimen sequenced was naive CD8+ T cells sorted from blood. The chain recombines TRBV6-5 with TRBJ2-2; 9 bases are a match to TRBD2. The source of this sequence is a man younger than 30 in good health. The CDR3 DNA reads TGTGCCAGCCGGTCGGCGGGAGGGCCCTCGGGGGAGCTGTTTTTT. As protein: CASRSAGGPSGELFF.